This T cell receptor beta chain was found in a study of blood T cell repertoires in COVID-19. Study-wide context: COVID-19 samples, acute and convalescent, were from the United States, Italy and Spain. T cells, B-cell-depleted T cells, or PBMCs provided the cDNA or gDNA that served as material.

The CDR3 totals 16 residues. The trim removed 5 bases at V and 0 bases at J, leaving 5 bases unmatched. Per germline, CDR1 SGHKS and CDR2 YYEKEE (reference sequence). Authors' analysis steps: Amplification from reference gene primers served as the basis for estimated nucleated cell counts. Sequenced by immunoSEQ multiplex PCR; TCRdb stores in-frame clones only, minus some. The DNA was the basis for D and trimming; V, J and clone size are from that table. The sample lists 90,000 to 150,000 clones, roughly 83% seen once, with under 5% in the top ten. Input material: peripheral blood. The source is a woman older than 75 with acute or convalescent COVID-19. V is TRBV5-5 and J is TRBJ2-3; 11 nucleotides agree with TRBD2. CDR3 amino acids: CASRGLADSSTDTQYF. The DNA of the CDR3 is TGTGCCAGCAGGGGACTAGCGGACTCTAGCACAGATACGCAGTATTTT.